The 27 T cell receptor beta chains presented below share a single source sample, sequenced in a study of blood T cell repertoires in COVID-19. The protocol was immunoSEQ multiplex PCR, while the TCRdb copy is restricted to in-frame clones and leaves out a portion. Seen here are more than 150,000 clones, 85% to 95% observed once, and the top ten hold 0.5% to 0.6%. The sample comprised peripheral blood. Receptors originate from a man aged 50-60 years with acute or convalescent COVID-19.

The gene calls are TRBV10-3 and TRBJ2-3; TRBD2 might be the D (7 bases). Per germline, CDR1 ENHRY and CDR2 SYGVKD. V was clipped by 2 bases and J by 5 bases, with 17 bases between them. The CDR3 length is 16 residues. CDR3 protein: CAISEGGRTRQDTQYF. The DNA for the CDR3 is TGTGCCATCAGTGAGGGGGGCAGGACTAGGCAAGATACGCAGTATTTT.

In this sample, this clone turned up once. The chain links TRBV20-1 to TRBJ2-3, with 7 nucleotides matching TRBD1. The J segment lost 4 bases and the V segment lost 3 bases, leaving 10 bases of the junction unmatched. CDR1 and CDR2 (germline): DFQATT, SNEGSKA (reference sequence). The CDR3 length is 15 residues. The CDR3 region has the DNA TGCAGTGCTAGTAGGGCGGACAGGCATGCAGATACGCAGTATTTT. Translation gives CSASRADRHADTQYF.

This clone was seen only once. J is TRBJ2-3 and V is TRBV6-1, with D possibly being TRBD2 (5 bases). CDR3 length: 17 residues. The V and J ends lost 0 bases and 2 bases respectively, with 15 bases between them. CDR1 is MNHNS, CDR2 SASEGT, per germline. CDR3 DNA: TGTGCCAGCAGTGAAGCGCTTCAGGCTCGGGACACAGATACGCAGTATTTT. Translation: CASSEALQARDTDTQYF.

V is TRBV7-2 and J is TRBJ1-4; D is ambiguous. CDR1 and CDR2 from the germline V gene are SGHTA and FQGNSA. This CDR3 region has 16 residues. V was clipped by 5 bases and J by 5 bases, with 18 bases between them. The CDR3 nucleotides are TGTGCCAGCAGCCAGAAAGTGGGCCCGTTAAATGAAAAACTGTTTTTT. It specifies CASSQKVGPLNEKLFF.

This sequence joins TRBV25-1 and TRBJ2-5, with 12 nucleotides matching TRBD1. The CDR3 runs 15 residues. The germline V gene encodes CDR1 MGHDK and CDR2 SYGVNS. The ends lost 5 bases at V and 5 bases at J; junction bases unmatched: 6. CDR3 loop: CASSPGTGGAETQYF. The CDR3 DNA follows: TGTGCCAGCAGTCCCGGGACAGGGGGCGCGGAGACCCAGTACTTC. The full variable domain, its missing parts supplied by reference TRBV25-1 and TRBJ2-5, is EADIYQTPRYLVIGTGKKITLECSQTMGHDKMYWYQQDPGMELHLIHYSYGVNSTEKGDLSSESTVSRIRTEHFPLTLESARPSHTSQYLCASSPGTGGAETQYFGPGTRLLVL.

CDR3 DNA sequence: TGTGCCATCCACGATTTTGAGACTAGCGGCACAGATACGCAGTATTTT. Protein: CAIHDFETSGTDTQYF. V usage is TRBV10-3 and J usage is TRBJ2-3; 8 bases match TRBD2. The J segment lost 1 base and the V segment lost 8 bases, leaving 11 bases of the junction unmatched. Germline V gene lookup returns CDR1 ENHRY and CDR2 SYGVKD. This CDR3 is 16 amino acids long.

The rearrangement uses TRBV2 and TRBJ2-3, with 8 bases fitting TRBD2. Germline assignment: CDR1 SNHLY and CDR2 FYNNEI. V shed 5 bases and J 4 bases; nucleotides not matched to a gene: 11. CDR3 length: 16 residues. The CDR3 sequence is CASSPLAGKWADTQYF. CDR3 coding DNA: TGTGCCAGCAGTCCTCTAGCGGGTAAATGGGCAGATACGCAGTATTTT. The full variable domain, completed using reference TRBV2 and TRBJ2-3, is EPEVTQTPSHQVTQMGQEVILRCVPISNHLYFYWYRQILGQKVEFLVSFYNNEISEKSEIFDDQFSVERPDGSNFTLKIRSTKLEDSAMYFCASSPLAGKWADTQYFGPGTRLTVL.

CDR3 DNA sequence: TGCGCCAGCAGCCAAGAATGGGACAGGGCTTACAATGAGCAGTTCTTC. Protein: CASSQEWDRAYNEQFF. The chain is built from TRBV4-1 and TRBJ2-1; 9 bases map to TRBD1. V shed 0 bases, J shed 4 bases, and the junction held 4 bases outside the gene matches. Germline V lookup: CDR1 MGHRA, CDR2 YSYEKL. The length of the CDR3 is 16 residues.

The chain employs TRBV2 and TRBJ2-7; a weak D match, TRBD2 (5 bases). Germline V gene lookup returns CDR1 SNHLY and CDR2 FYNNEI. CDR3 size: 13 residues. Trimming took 5 bases from V and 7 from J, leaving 15 bases between them. The CDR3 loop is CASSREPGSEQYF. CDR3 in DNA: TGTGCCAGCAGTAGGGAGCCTGGGAGTGAGCAGTACTTC.

The chain joins TRBV28 to TRBJ2-5; TRBD1 matches at 9 bases. This CDR3 has 14 amino acids. Germline V CDR1 and CDR2: MDHEN, SYDVKM. V dropped 8 bases and J dropped 5; count of bases not matched to a gene: 9. The DNA for the CDR3 is TGTGCCAGCCTTAGGACAGGGGCGAGGGAGACCCAGTACTTC. It translates to CASLRTGARETQYF.

The rearrangement joins TRBV6-6 to TRBJ2-7; 7 bases agree with TRBD1. The CDR3 loop spans 13 amino acids. Trimming cost V 4 bases and J 6 bases; bases outside gene matches: 6. CDR1 and CDR2 from the germline V gene are MNHNY and SVGAGI (reference sequence). Here the CDR3 DNA reads TGTGCCAGCAGTTCGAGGGGGCCCGGCGAGCAGTACGTC. Amino acids: CASSSRGPGEQYV.

V gene TRBV7-8 combines with J gene TRBJ2-7; 7 positions match TRBD1. From germline, CDR1 is SGHVS and CDR2 FQNEAQ. V shed 3 bases, J shed 1 base, and the junction held 3 bases outside the gene matches. The CDR3 sequence is 14 residues long. CDR3 loop: CASSFGTASYEQYF. The CDR3 bases are TGTGCCAGCAGCTTCGGGACAGCATCCTACGAGCAGTACTTC. The variable domain in full, completed from reference TRBV7-8 and TRBJ2-7, reads GAGVSQSPRYKVAKRGQDVALRCDPISGHVSLFWYQQALGQGPEFLTYFQNEAQLDKSGLPSDRFFAERPEGSVSTLKIQRTQQEDSAVYLCASSFGTASYEQYFGPGTRLTVT.

This clone was found once. This CDR3 is CASSPNPPPTGAGELFF. The CDR3 DNA is TGTGCCAGCAGCCCCAACCCCCCCCCGACAGGAGCCGGGGAGCTGTTTTTT. The chain is built from TRBV7-9 and TRBJ2-2, with D maybe TRBD1 (6 bases). Trimming removed 5 bases from V and 6 bases from J, with 22 bases in between. Germline V gene sequence: CDR1 SEHNR, CDR2 FQNEAQ (reference sequence). This CDR3 spans 17 amino acids.

The genes are TRBV25-1 and TRBJ2-3, with 12 bases matching TRBD1. Looked up from germline, CDR1 is MGHDK and CDR2 is SYGVNS. Losses at the gene ends were 4 bases for V and 5 bases for J; bases not matched to a gene: 7. The CDR3 loop spans 16 amino acids. This CDR3 reads CASSGWGQGAGDTQYF. The DNA of the CDR3 is TGTGCCAGCAGTGGATGGGGACAGGGGGCCGGAGATACGCAGTATTTT. Full variable domain (rest looked up from reference TRBV25-1 and TRBJ2-3): EADIYQTPRYLVIGTGKKITLECSQTMGHDKMYWYQQDPGMELHLIHYSYGVNSTEKGDLSSESTVSRIRTEHFPLTLESARPSHTSQYLCASSGWGQGAGDTQYFGPGTRLTVL.

The V gene is TRBV28, the J gene TRBJ2-7; TRBD1 matches 8 bases. Germline loops: CDR1 MDHEN, CDR2 SYDVKM. V trimming: 6 bases; J trimming: 0 bases; junction bases outside the gene matches: 4. This CDR3 is built from 14 residues. CDR3 region: CASRRTGSSYEQYF. The CDR3 bases are TGTGCCAGCAGACGGACAGGGTCCTCCTACGAGCAGTACTTC. Full variable domain (missing parts from reference TRBV28 and TRBJ2-7): DVKVTQSSRYLVKRTGEKVFLECVQDMDHENMFWYRQDPGLGLRLIYFSYDVKMKEKGDIPEGYSVSREKKERFSLILESASTNQTSMYLCASRRTGSSYEQYFGPGTRLTVT.

CDR3 amino acids: CASSIGRLADNYNEQFF. The DNA of the CDR3 is TGTGCCAGTAGTATAGGAAGGTTAGCGGACAACTACAATGAGCAGTTCTTC. The V gene is TRBV19, the J gene TRBJ2-1; TRBD2 might be the D (6 bases). V gave up 1 base and J gave up 3 bases, with 16 bases separating them. Germline loops: CDR1 LNHDA, CDR2 SQIVND (reference sequence). This CDR3 contains 17 residues.

This chain uses TRBV2 with TRBJ2-1; 7 bases are a match to TRBD1. The CDR3 runs to 14 residues. The V segment lost 2 bases and the J segment 6 bases; nucleotides outside the gene matches: 4. The V gene's germline CDR1 is SNHLY and CDR2 FYNNEI. The CDR3 coding sequence is TGTGCCAGCAGTGAACAGGGACAGTCCAATGAGCAGTTCTTC. Translation gives CASSEQGQSNEQFF.

This sequence joins TRBV4-2 and TRBJ2-7; 7 bases map to TRBD1. V shed 5 bases, J shed 6 bases, and the junction held 10 bases outside the gene matches. Germline V lookup: CDR1 LGHNA, CDR2 YNFKEQ. This CDR3 has 14 residues. The CDR3 sequence is CASSNRDRRGEQYF. In nucleotides, the CDR3 is TGTGCCAGCAGCAACCGGGACAGACGCGGCGAGCAGTACTTC.

The chain links TRBV5-8 to TRBJ1-5, with unresolved D. Germline loops: CDR1 SGHTS, CDR2 YDEGEE. Trimming removed 4 bases at V and 3 bases at J, with 8 bases between. This CDR3 comprises 13 residues. The CDR3 sequence is CASSPFPNQPQHF. The CDR3 DNA is TGTGCCAGCAGCCCATTCCCCAATCAGCCCCAGCATTTT.

This chain joins TRBV7-9 and TRBJ2-2, with a possible D match to TRBD1 (6 bases). CDR1 and CDR2 from the germline V gene are SEHNR and FQNEAQ (reference sequence). CDR3 length: 14 residues. V shed 8 bases and J shed 2 bases, with 12 bases lying between them. The CDR3 here is CASPGTLNTGELFF. CDR3 nucleotide sequence: TGTGCCAGCCCCGGGACACTAAACACCGGGGAGCTGTTTTTT.

The rearrangement joins TRBV7-6 to TRBJ2-1; possibly TRBD2 for D (5 bases). The germline V gene has CDR1 SGHVS and CDR2 FNYEAQ. The CDR3 sequence is 15 residues long. V was shortened by 5 bases and J by 5 bases, with 16 bases between the two germline ends. For the CDR3, the DNA is TGTGCCAGCAGCCCCCGGGGTAGCGAGAACAATGAGCAGTTCTTC. It translates to CASSPRGSENNEQFF.

The V gene is TRBV9, the J gene TRBJ2-3; tentative D call: TRBD1 (6 bases). Trimming removed 2 bases from V and 6 bases from J, with 16 bases in between. This CDR3 region has 15 residues. Germline assignment: CDR1 SGDLS and CDR2 YYNGEE. This CDR3 reads CASSVQDSSLDTQYF. CDR3 nucleotides: TGTGCCAGCAGCGTCCAGGACAGCTCCCTGGATACGCAGTATTTT. The full variable domain, rest sourced from reference TRBV9 and TRBJ2-3, is DSGVTQTPKHLITATGQRVTLRCSPRSGDLSVYWYQQSLDQGLQFLIQYYNGEERAKGNILERFSAQQFPDLHSELNLSSLELGDSALYFCASSVQDSSLDTQYFGPGTRLTVL.

The rearrangement uses TRBV7-2 and TRBJ1-5, with TRBD1 matching over 8 bases. CDR3 length equals 14 residues. Germline V gene sequence: CDR1 SGHTA, CDR2 FQGNSA. The J segment lost 6 bases and the V segment lost 6 bases, leaving 7 bases of the junction unmatched. The CDR3 DNA is TGTGCCAGCAGGCCGGGACAGGTCGGTCAGCCCCAGCATTTT. Translated, it gives CASRPGQVGQPQHF.

This chain links TRBV19 with TRBJ1-2; 8 bases match TRBD1. The CDR3 has 16 amino acids. Germline V gives CDR1 LNHDA, CDR2 SQIVND (reference sequence). With V trimmed by 2 bases and J by 4 bases, 9 bases remained unmatched. CDR3 bases: TGTGCCAGTAGTATAACAGGACAGGGTGGGGTCTATGGCTACACCTTC. Protein: CASSITGQGGVYGYTF.

The chain carries TRBV12-3 or TRBV12-4 and TRBJ1-3, with D uncertain. This CDR3 spans 11 amino acids. Trimming removed 6 bases from V and 8 bases from J, with 8 bases in between. The CDR3 spells CASSLGDTIYF. CDR3 nucleotide sequence: TGTGCCAGCAGCCTCGGGGACACCATATATTTT.

Only one count was recorded for this clone. The rearrangement uses TRBV24-1 and TRBJ2-3; 8 positions agree with TRBD2. This CDR3 contains 18 residues. V shed 3 bases, J shed 1 base, and the junction held 11 bases outside the gene matches. CDR1 is KGHDR, CDR2 SFDVKD, per germline. The DNA for the CDR3 is TGTGCCACCAGTGATCAACTACTAGCGGTCGGCGGCACAGATACGCAGTATTTT. This sequence encodes CATSDQLLAVGGTDTQYF.

V usage is TRBV2 and J usage is TRBJ2-2, with TRBD1 identical over 7 bases. The V segment lost 5 bases and the J segment 3 bases; nucleotides outside the gene matches: 6. This CDR3 comprises 15 residues. Germline assignment: CDR1 SNHLY and CDR2 FYNNEI. The DNA for the CDR3 is TGTGCCAGCAGTCGACAGGGTGGGGACACCGGGGAGCTGTTTTTT. Translation gives CASSRQGGDTGELFF. The full variable domain, completed using reference TRBV2 and TRBJ2-2, is EPEVTQTPSHQVTQMGQEVILRCVPISNHLYFYWYRQILGQKVEFLVSFYNNEISEKSEIFDDQFSVERPDGSNFTLKIRSTKLEDSAMYFCASSRQGGDTGELFFGEGSRLTVL.